This is a list of T cell receptor beta chains from one sample in a study of molecular identifiers for immune sequencing clone quantification. TCRdb re-called the PCR reads with MiXCR, one entry per CDR3 protein. The sample lists 250,000 to 350,000 distinct CDR3 sequences, about 21% occurring once. The sequenced sample was naive CD8+ T cells from blood, with Jurkat cell RNA spiked in. The receptors originated from a human donor in good health. Some libraries in this study had Jurkat cell RNA spiked in. Each CDR3 is given with its conserved first and last residue. The order of the fields is CDR3 protein, CDR3 DNA, V gene, J gene, clone size, D gene. D genes are given only for firm matches. Not all rows give a size; the values are once, few, many and, for expanded clones, a class.

CDR3: CASEESTDTQYF
DNA: TGCGCCTCCGAGGAAAGCACAGATACGCAGTATTTT
V: TRBV23-1
J: TRBJ2-3
size: many
D: .

CDR3: CASSQTRDSPDETQYF
DNA: TGCGCCAGCAGCCAAACGCGCGACAGTCCCGACGAGACCCAGTACTTC
V: TRBV4-1
J: TRBJ2-5
size: .
D: .

CDR3: CASSSPGGQEIQYF
DNA: TGTGCCAGCAGTTCACCAGGGGGACAAGAGATCCAGTACTTC
V: TRBV12-3/TRBV12-4
J: TRBJ2-5
size: .
D: TRBD1

CDR3: CASSQDSRVPNTEAFF
DNA: TGCGCCAGCAGCCAAGATTCGAGGGTCCCGAACACTGAAGCTTTCTTT
V: TRBV4-3
J: TRBJ1-1
size: .
D: .

CDR3: CASSSWTGGHIGYGYTF
DNA: TGTGCCAGCAGTTCATGGACAGGGGGCCACATTGGATATGGCTACACCTTC
V: TRBV27
J: TRBJ1-2
size: many
D: TRBD1

CDR3: CASSSPVGGLETQYF
DNA: TGTGCCAGCAGCTCCCCGGTGGGGGGGCTGGAGACCCAGTACTTC
V: TRBV7-9
J: TRBJ2-5
size: many
D: .

CDR3: CATSGGLSGYEQYF
DNA: TGTGCCACCAGCGGGGGACTTTCTGGCTACGAGCAGTACTTC
V: TRBV15
J: TRBJ2-7
size: few
D: .

CDR3: CASSSSDGAGGGNEQFF
DNA: TGTGCCAGCAGCTCCTCCGACGGAGCGGGAGGAGGGAATGAGCAGTTCTTC
V: TRBV13
J: TRBJ2-1
size: few
D: TRBD2

CDR3: CASTPLLTGRTEAFF
DNA: TGTGCCAGCACCCCTCTCCTCACAGGGCGGACTGAAGCTTTCTTT
V: TRBV28
J: TRBJ1-1
size: many
D: .

CDR3: CASITSETDTQYF
DNA: TGTGCCAGCATCACTAGCGAGACAGATACGCAGTATTTT
V: TRBV25-1
J: TRBJ2-3
size: many
D: TRBD2

CDR3: CASSQSGSAPTSSQETQYF
DNA: TGCGCCAGCAGTCAATCCGGGTCTGCCCCGACTAGCAGTCAAGAGACCCAGTACTTC
V: TRBV23-1
J: TRBJ2-5
size: many
D: TRBD2

CDR3: CASSLNREYEQYF
DNA: TGCGCCAGCAGCCTCAACAGGGAGTACGAGCAGTACTTC
V: TRBV4-1
J: TRBJ2-7
size: many
D: .

CDR3: CASSWDRYYEQYF
DNA: TGTGCCAGCAGCTGGGACAGGTACTACGAGCAGTACTTC
V: TRBV27
J: TRBJ2-7
size: few
D: TRBD1

CDR3: CASSLPLYGAEAFF
DNA: TGTGCCAGCAGTTTACCCTTATATGGGGCTGAAGCTTTCTTT
V: TRBV12-3/TRBV12-4
J: TRBJ1-1
size: many
D: .

CDR3: CASSLSGINYEQYF
DNA: TGTGCCAGCAGCTTATCTGGGATAAACTACGAGCAGTACTTC
V: TRBV7-9
J: TRBJ2-7
size: many
D: .

CDR3: CSASPANTDTQYF
DNA: TGCAGTGCTAGTCCAGCGAACACAGATACGCAGTATTTT
V: TRBV20-1
J: TRBJ2-3
size: many
D: .

CDR3: CASSNTGGSYNEQFF
DNA: TGCGCCAGCAGTAATACAGGGGGCTCCTACAATGAGCAGTTCTTC
V: TRBV5-1
J: TRBJ2-1
size: many
D: TRBD1

CDR3: CASRHTRNWADTQYF
DNA: TGTGCCAGCAGACACACCAGGAACTGGGCAGATACGCAGTATTTT
V: TRBV6-2/TRBV6-3
J: TRBJ2-3
size: .
D: .

CDR3: CASSLVQGNTGELFF
DNA: TGTGCCAGCAGCTTGGTCCAGGGAAACACCGGGGAGCTGTTTTTT
V: TRBV5-4
J: TRBJ2-2
size: many
D: .

CDR3: CASRGVGTDTQYF
DNA: TGCGCCAGCCGAGGGGTTGGGACAGATACGCAGTATTTT
V: TRBV4-3
J: TRBJ2-3
size: many
D: .

CDR3: CASGEGGTLTDTQYF
DNA: TGTGCTAGTGGTGAAGGCGGCACCCTTACAGATACGCAGTATTTT
V: TRBV12-5
J: TRBJ2-3
size: few
D: .

CDR3: CASSSPWGSYEQYF
DNA: TGTGCCAGCAGCTCCCCTTGGGGGTCCTACGAGCAGTACTTC
V: TRBV7-9
J: TRBJ2-7
size: many
D: .

CDR3: CVSSYVGPTGNEQYF
DNA: TGTGTCAGCAGTTATGTTGGACCGACAGGGAACGAGCAGTACTTC
V: TRBV6-2/TRBV6-3
J: TRBJ2-7
size: .
D: TRBD1

CDR3: CASGQEYRTNYGYTF
DNA: TGCGCCAGCGGCCAAGAATACAGAACCAACTATGGCTACACCTTC
V: TRBV4-3
J: TRBJ1-2
size: few
D: .

CDR3: CASSLDPRGEAFF
DNA: TGTGCCAGCAGCTTAGACCCGAGAGGTGAAGCTTTCTTT
V: TRBV7-9
J: TRBJ1-1
size: many
D: .

CDR3: CAWSPRITGELFF
DNA: TGTGCCTGGAGTCCCCGGATCACCGGGGAGCTGTTTTTT
V: TRBV30
J: TRBJ2-2
size: many
D: .

CDR3: CASSGTGEGEQYF
DNA: TGTGCCAGCAGCGGGACAGGGGAGGGCGAGCAGTACTTC
V: TRBV7-9
J: TRBJ2-7
size: many
D: TRBD1

CDR3: CASSSDRHEAFF
DNA: TGTGCCAGCAGTTCTGACAGACATGAAGCTTTCTTT
V: TRBV28
J: TRBJ1-1
size: many
D: .

CDR3: CASSPKQGGSYNEQFF
DNA: TGTGCCAGCAGCCCGAAACAGGGGGGCTCCTACAATGAGCAGTTCTTC
V: TRBV7-9
J: TRBJ2-1
size: few
D: TRBD1

CDR3: CASSLGWAPTGANVLTF
DNA: TGTGCCAGCAGCTTAGGATGGGCGCCAACTGGGGCCAACGTCCTGACTTTC
V: TRBV7-6
J: TRBJ2-6
size: many
D: .

CDR3: CASGLGFGRTVLSEAFF
DNA: TGCGCCAGCGGCTTGGGTTTTGGGCGGACAGTTCTTTCTGAAGCTTTCTTT
V: TRBV5-1
J: TRBJ1-1
size: .
D: .

CDR3: CASSQIAGGIYEQYF
DNA: TGCGCCAGCAGCCAAATAGCGGGGGGAATCTACGAGCAGTACTTC
V: TRBV4-1
J: TRBJ2-7
size: many
D: TRBD2

CDR3: CASSSGTPAFF
DNA: TGTGCCAGCAGTTCCGGGACACCAGCTTTCTTT
V: TRBV12-3/TRBV12-4
J: TRBJ1-1
size: many
D: .

CDR3: CASSSLGDSGANVLTF
DNA: TGTGCCAGCAGTTCCCTCGGGGATTCTGGGGCCAACGTCCTGACTTTC
V: TRBV12-3/TRBV12-4
J: TRBJ2-6
size: many
D: .

CDR3: CASTPGTAYGYTF
DNA: TGTGCCAGCACCCCGGGGACAGCCTATGGCTACACCTTC
V: TRBV12-3/TRBV12-4
J: TRBJ1-2
size: many
D: TRBD1

CDR3: CASSEYPGTSGPGTQYF
DNA: TGCGCCAGCAGTGAGTACCCCGGGACTAGCGGTCCGGGTACGCAGTATTTT
V: TRBV10-2
J: TRBJ2-3
size: few
D: TRBD2

CDR3: CASSPEFNGGSPQNTDTQYF
DNA: TGTGCCAGCTCACCTGAGTTCAACGGGGGCAGCCCGCAAAACACAGATACGCAGTATTTT
V: TRBV18
J: TRBJ2-3
size: many
D: .

CDR3: CASSSRVAEAFF
DNA: TGTGCCAGCAGCTCGAGGGTCGCTGAAGCTTTCTTT
V: TRBV5-3
J: TRBJ1-1
size: few
D: .

CDR3: CASSMGQGAIDTQYF
DNA: TGTGCCAGTAGTATGGGACAGGGGGCAATCGATACGCAGTATTTT
V: TRBV19
J: TRBJ2-3
size: .
D: TRBD1

CDR3: CASSQLAGGTDTQYF
DNA: TGTGCCAGCAGCCAGCTAGCGGGGGGCACAGATACGCAGTATTTT
V: TRBV3-1
J: TRBJ2-3
size: many
D: TRBD2

CDR3: CAWATRRQGVYEQYF
DNA: TGTGCCTGGGCGACCCGGCGACAGGGTGTCTACGAGCAGTACTTC
V: TRBV30
J: TRBJ2-7
size: many
D: TRBD1

CDR3: CASRDLLFGNTGELFF
DNA: TGTGCCAGCCGGGACCTCCTCTTTGGGAACACCGGGGAGCTGTTTTTT
V: TRBV6-5
J: TRBJ2-2
size: many
D: .

CDR3: CASSSHHIGSTDTQYF
DNA: TGTGCCAGCAGCTCCCACCATATCGGGAGCACAGATACGCAGTATTTT
V: TRBV9
J: TRBJ2-3
size: many
D: .

CDR3: CASSHGLARATYEQYF
DNA: TGCGCCAGCAGCCACGGACTAGCGCGGGCGACCTACGAGCAGTACTTC
V: TRBV4-3
J: TRBJ2-7
size: many
D: TRBD2

CDR3: CASSQDQGRGEAFF
DNA: TGCGCCAGCAGCCAAGATCAGGGGAGGGGTGAAGCTTTCTTT
V: TRBV4-3
J: TRBJ1-1
size: many
D: .

CDR3: CASSQSPGLALYEQYF
DNA: TGTGCCAGCAGCCAGTCTCCGGGACTAGCGCTTTACGAGCAGTACTTC
V: TRBV4-2
J: TRBJ2-7
size: many
D: TRBD2

CDR3: CASTSAHATEASNQPQHF
DNA: TGTGCCAGCACCTCAGCCCATGCAACCGAGGCTAGCAATCAGCCCCAGCATTTT
V: TRBV2
J: TRBJ1-5
size: .
D: .

CDR3: CASSPLFNLLTGGGGNQPQHF
DNA: TGTGCCAGCAGTCCGCTTTTTAATCTTCTCACGGGGGGCGGAGGCAATCAGCCCCAGCATTTT
V: TRBV28
J: TRBJ1-5
size: many
D: .

CDR3: CASSYSGGGETEAFF
DNA: TGTGCCAGCAGTTACAGTGGAGGGGGAGAAACTGAAGCTTTCTTT
V: TRBV6-2/TRBV6-3
J: TRBJ1-1
size: few
D: .

CDR3: CASTGGQYMNTEAFF
DNA: TGTGCCAGCACAGGCGGACAGTACATGAACACTGAAGCTTTCTTT
V: TRBV28
J: TRBJ1-1
size: many
D: .

CDR3: CASSRTRATDTQYF
DNA: TGTGCCAGCAGCCGGACTAGGGCCACAGATACGCAGTATTTT
V: TRBV7-6
J: TRBJ2-3
size: many
D: TRBD2

CDR3: CAWSTGGRGEAFF
DNA: TGTGCCTGGAGTACAGGGGGAAGGGGTGAAGCTTTCTTT
V: TRBV30
J: TRBJ1-1
size: many
D: TRBD1

CDR3: CASAGQGLQPQHF
DNA: TGTGCCAGTGCCGGACAGGGACTTCAGCCCCAGCATTTT
V: TRBV19
J: TRBJ1-5
size: few
D: TRBD1